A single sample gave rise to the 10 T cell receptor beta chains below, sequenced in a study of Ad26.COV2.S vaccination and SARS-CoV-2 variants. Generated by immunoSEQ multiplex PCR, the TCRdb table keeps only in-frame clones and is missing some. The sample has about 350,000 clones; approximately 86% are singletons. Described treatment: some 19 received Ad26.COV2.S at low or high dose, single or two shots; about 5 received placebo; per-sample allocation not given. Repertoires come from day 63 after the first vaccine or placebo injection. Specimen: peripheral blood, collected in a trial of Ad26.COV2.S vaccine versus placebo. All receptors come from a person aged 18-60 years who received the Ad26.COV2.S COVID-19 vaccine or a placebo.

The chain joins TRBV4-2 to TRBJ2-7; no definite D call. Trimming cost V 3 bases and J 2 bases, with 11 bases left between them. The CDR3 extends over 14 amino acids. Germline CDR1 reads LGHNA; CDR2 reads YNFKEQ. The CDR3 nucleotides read TGTGCCAGCAGCCAGGGCACCTCCACCTACGAGCAGTACTTC. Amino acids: CASSQGTSTYEQYF.

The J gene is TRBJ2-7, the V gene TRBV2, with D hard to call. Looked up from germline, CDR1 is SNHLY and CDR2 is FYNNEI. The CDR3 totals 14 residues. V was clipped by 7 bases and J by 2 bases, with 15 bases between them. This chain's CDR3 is CASTLLALPYEQYF. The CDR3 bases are TGTGCCAGCACCCTGCTGGCCCTACCCTACGAGCAGTACTTC.

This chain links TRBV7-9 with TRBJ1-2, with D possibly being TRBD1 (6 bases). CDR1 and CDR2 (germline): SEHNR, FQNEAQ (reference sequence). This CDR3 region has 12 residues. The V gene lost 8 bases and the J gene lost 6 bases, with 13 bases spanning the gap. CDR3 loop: CASLGGADGYTF. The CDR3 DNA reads TGTGCCAGCCTCGGGGGCGCCGATGGCTACACCTTC.

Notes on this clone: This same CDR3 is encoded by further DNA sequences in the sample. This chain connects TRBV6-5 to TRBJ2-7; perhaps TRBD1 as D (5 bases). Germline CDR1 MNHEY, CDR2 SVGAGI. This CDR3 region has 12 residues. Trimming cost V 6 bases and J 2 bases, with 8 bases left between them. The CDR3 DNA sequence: TGTGCCAGCAGCCCAGGGCCCTACGAGCAGTACTTC. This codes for CASSPGPYEQYF.

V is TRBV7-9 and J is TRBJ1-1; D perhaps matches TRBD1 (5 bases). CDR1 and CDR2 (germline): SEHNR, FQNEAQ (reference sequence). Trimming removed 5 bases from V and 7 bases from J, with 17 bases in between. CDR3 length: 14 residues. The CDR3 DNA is TGTGCCAGCAGCCCTCCGGGACCGACTATTGAAGCTTTCTTT. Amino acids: CASSPPGPTIEAFF.

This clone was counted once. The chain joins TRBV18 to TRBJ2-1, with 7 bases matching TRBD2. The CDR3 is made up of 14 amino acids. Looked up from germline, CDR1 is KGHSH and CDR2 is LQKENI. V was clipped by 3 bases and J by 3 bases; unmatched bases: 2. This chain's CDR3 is CASSPGGIYNEQFF. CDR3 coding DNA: TGTGCCAGCTCACCCGGGGGGATCTACAATGAGCAGTTCTTC.

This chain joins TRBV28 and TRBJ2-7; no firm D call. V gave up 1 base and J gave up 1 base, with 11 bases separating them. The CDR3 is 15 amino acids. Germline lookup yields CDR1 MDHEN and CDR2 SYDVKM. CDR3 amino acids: CASSLSADLSYEQYF. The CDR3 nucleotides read TGTGCCAGCAGTTTATCTGCGGACCTATCCTACGAGCAGTACTTC.

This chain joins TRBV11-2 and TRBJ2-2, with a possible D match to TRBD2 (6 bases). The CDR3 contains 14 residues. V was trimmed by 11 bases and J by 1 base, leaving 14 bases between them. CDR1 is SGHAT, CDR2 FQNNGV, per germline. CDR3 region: CASTGTLNTGELFF. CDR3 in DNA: TGTGCCTCTACCGGGACTTTGAACACCGGGGAGCTGTTTTTT.

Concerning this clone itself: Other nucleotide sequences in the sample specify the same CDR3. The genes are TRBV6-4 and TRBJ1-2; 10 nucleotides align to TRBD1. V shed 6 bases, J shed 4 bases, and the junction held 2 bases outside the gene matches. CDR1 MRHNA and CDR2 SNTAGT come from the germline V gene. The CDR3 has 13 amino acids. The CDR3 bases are TGTGCCAGCAGAGGACAGGGGGGCTATGGCTACACCTTC. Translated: CASRGQGGYGYTF.

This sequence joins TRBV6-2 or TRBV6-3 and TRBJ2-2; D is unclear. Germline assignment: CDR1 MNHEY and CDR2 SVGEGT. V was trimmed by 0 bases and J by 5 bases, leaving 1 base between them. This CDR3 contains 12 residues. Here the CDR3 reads CASSYSTGELFF. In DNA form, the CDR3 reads TGTGCCAGCAGTTACTCGACCGGGGAGCTGTTTTTT.